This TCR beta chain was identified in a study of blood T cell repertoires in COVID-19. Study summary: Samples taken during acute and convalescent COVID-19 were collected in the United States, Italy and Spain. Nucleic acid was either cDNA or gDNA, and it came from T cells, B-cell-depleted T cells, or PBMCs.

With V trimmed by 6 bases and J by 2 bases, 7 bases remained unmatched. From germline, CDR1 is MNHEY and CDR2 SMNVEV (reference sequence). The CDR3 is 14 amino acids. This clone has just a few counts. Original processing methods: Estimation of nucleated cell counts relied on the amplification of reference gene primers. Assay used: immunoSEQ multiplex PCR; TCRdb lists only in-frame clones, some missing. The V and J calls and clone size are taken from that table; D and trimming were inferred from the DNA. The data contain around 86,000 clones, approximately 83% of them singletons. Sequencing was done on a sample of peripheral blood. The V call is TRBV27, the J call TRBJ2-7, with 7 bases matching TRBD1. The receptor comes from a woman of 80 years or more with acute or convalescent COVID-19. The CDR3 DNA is TGTGCCAGCAGGGGGACAGATGCAACCTACGAGCAGTACTTC. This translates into CASRGTDATYEQYF.